Listed below are T cell receptor beta chains from one sample, sequenced in a study of shared clonotypes between healthy human individuals. TCRdb keeps only in-frame clones here, not all; method: immunoSEQ multiplex PCR. The table shows 1,100,000 or so clones, with more than 75% occurring only once. Sequencing was performed on memory CD4+ T cells from PBMCs. The receptors shown here come from a man younger than 35 in good health. Some clones in this sample may be carry-over from other donors' samples. Each CDR3 is given without its conserved first and last residue. The D gene is left open where the match is weak. Clone size, where shown, is once, few, many, or a class for clones that have expanded.

d_call clone_size v_call cdr3_aa
TRBD1 . TRBV6-5 ASRPTGDNSPLH
TRBD2 . TRBV7-2 ASSLNWDLSGREQF
. . TRBV6-4 ASSEGVGDTQY
. . TRBV11-1 ASSLKGSEAF
. . TRBV29-1 SVEDQGRSTYEQY
. . TRBV5-4 ASSLRGAETQY
. many TRBV27 ASSLSVAGYNEQF
. . TRBV7-2 ASSFLGPNQPQH
TRBD1 . TRBV14 ASSPAGTAGNTIY
. . TRBV11-2 ASSPRQANSPLH
. . TRBV18 ATTPSWDQPQH
. . TRBV19 ASSSFEGGRWF
TRBD1 . TRBV7-2 ASSLSGGFGNTIY
TRBD1 . TRBV11-2 ASSSGQFSYEQY
. . TRBV30 AWSVGLGTGNTIY
TRBD1 . TRBV9 ASSLGDRGAETQY
. once TRBV2 ASSAESGGTEQF
TRBD1 . TRBV5-1 ASSLAGTVGAEKLF
. . TRBV7-8 ASSLVDRDVEQY
TRBD1 . TRBV5-1 ASSLEGQGVGGYT